This T cell receptor (beta chain) was captured in a study of cytomegalovirus exposure and HLA in healthy donors. PCR was performed using 60 Vbeta and 13 Jbeta primers. Sequencing used immunoSEQ multiplex PCR; TCRdb keeps in-frame clones, though not all of them. Of around 140,000 clones listed, 76% were seen once; the top ten hold under 2%. Trimming cost V 8 bases and J 1 base, with 15 bases left between them. Germline V gene data show CDR1 as SEHNR and CDR2 as FQNEAQ (reference sequence). This CDR3 spans 14 amino acids. Input material: PBMCs. This clonotype originated in a female donor in good health and CMV-seropositive. The chain has TRBV7-9 and TRBJ2-7; D remains ambiguous. CDR3 amino acids: CASELGTASYEQYF. CDR3 sequence (DNA): TGTGCCAGCGAGCTAGGCACCGCGTCCTACGAGCAGTACTTC.